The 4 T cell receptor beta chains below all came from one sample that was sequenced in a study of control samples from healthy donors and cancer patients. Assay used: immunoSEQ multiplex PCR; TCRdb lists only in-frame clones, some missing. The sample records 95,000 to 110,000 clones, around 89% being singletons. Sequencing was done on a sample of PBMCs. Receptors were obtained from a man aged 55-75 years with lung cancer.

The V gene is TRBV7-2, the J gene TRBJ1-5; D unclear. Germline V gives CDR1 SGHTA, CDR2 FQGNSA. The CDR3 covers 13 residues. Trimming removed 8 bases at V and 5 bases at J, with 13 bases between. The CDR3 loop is CASAAESYQPQHF. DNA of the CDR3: TGTGCCAGCGCAGCGGAATCTTATCAGCCCCAGCATTTT. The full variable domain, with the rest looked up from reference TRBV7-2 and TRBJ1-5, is GAGVSQSPSNKVTEKGKDVELRCDPISGHTALYWYRQSLGQGLEFLIYFQGNSAPDKSGLPSDRFSAERTGGSVSTLTIQRTQQEDSAVYLCASAAESYQPQHFGDGTRLSIL.

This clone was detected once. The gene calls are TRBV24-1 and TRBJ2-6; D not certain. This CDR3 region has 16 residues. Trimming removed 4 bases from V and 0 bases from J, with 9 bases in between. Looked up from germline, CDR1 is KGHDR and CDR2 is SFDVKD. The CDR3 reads CATSETTPSGANVLTF. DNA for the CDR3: TGTGCCACCAGTGAAACAACCCCCTCTGGGGCCAACGTCCTGACTTTC.

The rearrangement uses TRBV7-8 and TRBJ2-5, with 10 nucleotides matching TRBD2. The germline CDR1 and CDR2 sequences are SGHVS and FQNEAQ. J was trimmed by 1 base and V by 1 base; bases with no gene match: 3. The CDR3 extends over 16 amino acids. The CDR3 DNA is TGTGCCAGCAGCTTAGGGCTAGCGGGGGTCCAAGAGACCCAGTACTTC. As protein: CASSLGLAGVQETQYF.

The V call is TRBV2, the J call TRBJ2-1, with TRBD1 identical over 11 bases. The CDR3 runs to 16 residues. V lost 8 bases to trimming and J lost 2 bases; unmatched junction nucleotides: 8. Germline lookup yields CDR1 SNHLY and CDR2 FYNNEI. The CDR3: CASVGPGQGAYNEQFF. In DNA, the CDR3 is TGTGCCAGCGTTGGTCCGGGACAGGGGGCCTACAATGAGCAGTTCTTC.